Given below is one TCR beta chain in context. What it binds is unknown. Primers included in the PCR were 60 Vbeta and 13 Jbeta primers. Libraries were prepared by immunoSEQ multiplex PCR; TCRdb keeps only in-frame clonotypes and omits some of them. The sample has about 88,000 clones. This record belongs to a study of cytomegalovirus exposure and HLA in healthy donors. Trimming took off 5 bases at V and 6 bases at J, with 10 bases between the two ends. Germline-derived CDR1 and CDR2 are SEHNR and FQNEAQ (reference sequence). The CDR3 spans 12 residues. Study-level findings and limits: There were several of the most significant clusters that appeared linked to common viral pathogens in a later analysis. With high specificity and sensitivity, the classifier reportedly diagnosed cytomegalovirus status.

The sample taken for sequencing was PBMCs. The receptor's source is a girl aged 5-17 years in good health and CMV-seropositive. J is TRBJ1-2 and V is TRBV7-9; D call uncertain. In nucleotides, the CDR3 is TGTGCCAGCAGCCCCGGGATGCATGGCTACACCTTC. Protein: CASSPGMHGYTF.